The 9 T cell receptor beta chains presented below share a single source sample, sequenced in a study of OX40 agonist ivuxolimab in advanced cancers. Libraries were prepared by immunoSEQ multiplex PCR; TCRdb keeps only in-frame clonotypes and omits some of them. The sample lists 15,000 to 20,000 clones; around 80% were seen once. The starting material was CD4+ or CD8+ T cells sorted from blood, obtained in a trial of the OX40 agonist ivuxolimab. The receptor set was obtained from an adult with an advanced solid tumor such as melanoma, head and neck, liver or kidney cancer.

The CDR3 sequence is CASSHSGTGRDTQYF. CDR3 in DNA: TGTGCCAGCAGCCATTCCGGGACAGGGAGAGATACGCAGTATTTT. V gene TRBV7-2 combines with J gene TRBJ2-3; 9 bases map to TRBD1. V was clipped by 5 bases and J by 5 bases; unmatched bases: 8. The CDR3 length is 15 residues. Per germline, CDR1 SGHTA and CDR2 FQGNSA.

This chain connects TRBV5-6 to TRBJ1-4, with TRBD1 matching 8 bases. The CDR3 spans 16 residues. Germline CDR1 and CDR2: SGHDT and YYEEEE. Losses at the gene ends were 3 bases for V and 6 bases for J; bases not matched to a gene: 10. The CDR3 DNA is TGTGCCAGCAGCTCCACGCAGGGGGCGGGGGATGAAAAACTGTTTTTT. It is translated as CASSSTQGAGDEKLFF.

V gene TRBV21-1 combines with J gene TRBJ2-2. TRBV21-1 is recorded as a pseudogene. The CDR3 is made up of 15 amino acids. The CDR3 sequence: CASPGDPANTGELFF. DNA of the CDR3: TGTGCCAGCCCTGGGGACCCCGCGAACACCGGGGAGCTGTTTTTT.

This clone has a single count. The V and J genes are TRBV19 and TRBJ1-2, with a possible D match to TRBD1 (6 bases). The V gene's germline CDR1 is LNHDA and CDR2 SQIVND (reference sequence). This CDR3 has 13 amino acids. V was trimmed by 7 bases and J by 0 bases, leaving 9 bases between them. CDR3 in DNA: TGTGCCAGTAAAGGACAGACTAACTATGGCTACACCTTC. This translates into CASKGQTNYGYTF.

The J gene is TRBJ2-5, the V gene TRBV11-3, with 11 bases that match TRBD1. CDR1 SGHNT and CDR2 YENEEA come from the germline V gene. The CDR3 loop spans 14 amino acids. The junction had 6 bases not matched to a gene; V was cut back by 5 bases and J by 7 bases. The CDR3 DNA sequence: TGTGCCAGCAGCGCCGGACAGGGGGCGGGGACCCAGTACTTC. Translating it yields CASSAGQGAGTQYF. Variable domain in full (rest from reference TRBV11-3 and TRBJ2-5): EAGVVQSPRYKIIEKKQPVAFWCNPISGHNTLYWYLQNLGQGPELLIRYENEEAVDDSQLPKDRFSAERLKGVDSTLKIQPAELGDSAVYLCASSAGQGAGTQYFGPGTRLLVL.

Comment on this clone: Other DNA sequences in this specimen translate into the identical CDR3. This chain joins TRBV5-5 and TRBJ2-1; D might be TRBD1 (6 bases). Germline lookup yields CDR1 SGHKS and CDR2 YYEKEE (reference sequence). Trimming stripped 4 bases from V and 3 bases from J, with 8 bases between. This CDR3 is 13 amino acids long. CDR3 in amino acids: CASSLDSYNEQFF. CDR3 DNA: TGTGCCAGCAGCCTGGACAGCTACAATGAGCAGTTCTTC. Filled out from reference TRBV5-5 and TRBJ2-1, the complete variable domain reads DAGVTQSPTHLIKTRGQQVTLRCSPISGHKSVSWYQQVLGQGPQFIFQYYEKEERGRGNFPDRFSARQFPNYSSELNVNALLLGDSALYLCASSLDSYNEQFFGPGTRLTVL.

In DNA form, the CDR3 reads TGTGCCAGCAGCTTCTCCCCTCCCAATGAGCAGTTCTTC. It yields the protein CASSFSPPNEQFF. J is TRBJ2-1 and V is TRBV5-6; unclear D gene. Germline lookup yields CDR1 SGHDT and CDR2 YYEEEE. V lost 2 bases to trimming and J lost 6 bases, with 9 bases between them. The CDR3 extends over 13 amino acids.

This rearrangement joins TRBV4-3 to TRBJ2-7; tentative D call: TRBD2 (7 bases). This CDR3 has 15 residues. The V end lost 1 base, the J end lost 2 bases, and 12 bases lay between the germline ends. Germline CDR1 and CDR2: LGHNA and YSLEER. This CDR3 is CASSQGEGGTYEQYF. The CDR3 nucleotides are TGCGCCAGCAGCCAAGGGGAGGGGGGTACCTACGAGCAGTACTTC.

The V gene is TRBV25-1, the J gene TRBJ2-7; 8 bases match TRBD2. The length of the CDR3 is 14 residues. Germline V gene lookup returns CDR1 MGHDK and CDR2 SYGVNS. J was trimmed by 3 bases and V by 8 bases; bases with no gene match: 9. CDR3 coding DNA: TGTGCCAGCCATAGCGGGGCAGGAGGCTACGAGCAGTACTTC. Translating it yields CASHSGAGGYEQYF.